A single sample is the source of the 15 T cell receptor beta chains below, sequenced in a study of shared clonotypes between healthy human individuals. Assay: immunoSEQ multiplex PCR; the TCRdb copy retains only in-frame clones and omits some. The table records hundreds of thousands of clones, around 92% of them present only once. CD45RO-negative, CCR7-positively selected cells formed the naive CD8 fraction, excluding terminally differentiated effector memory CD45RA+ cells. The specimen sequenced was naive CD8+ T cells sorted from blood. The receptors come from a man aged 25-45 years in good health.

The chain employs TRBV6-5 and TRBJ2-1; tentatively, D is TRBD2 (6 bases). The CDR3 runs 13 residues. V was shortened by 5 bases and J by 3 bases, with 8 bases between the two germline ends. In germline, CDR1 is MNHEY, CDR2 SVGAGI. CDR3 bases: TGTGCCAGCAGTCGGACTAACTACAATGAGCAGTTCTTC. It specifies CASSRTNYNEQFF.

V gene TRBV6-5 combines with J gene TRBJ2-7, with 8 bases matching TRBD1. There are 13 residues in the CDR3. V lost 11 bases to trimming and J lost 2 bases; unmatched junction nucleotides: 8. Germline values: CDR1 MNHEY, CDR2 SVGAGI. CDR3 loop: CAAGGAGTYEQYF. CDR3 in DNA: TGTGCCGCAGGGGGCGCAGGGACCTACGAGCAGTACTTC.

The chain combines TRBV9 with TRBJ2-2; 9 nucleotides agree with TRBD2. J lost 1 base, V lost 5 bases, and 6 bases had no gene match. The CDR3 covers 16 residues. The germline gives CDR1 SGDLS, CDR2 YYNGEE. The chain's CDR3 is CASSVKLAGNTGELFF. The CDR3 nucleotides are TGTGCCAGCAGTGTAAAACTAGCGGGGAACACCGGGGAGCTGTTTTTT.

The chain joins TRBV18 to TRBJ2-6; D might be TRBD1 (6 bases). The CDR3 length is 17 residues. Trimming removed 5 bases at V and 1 base at J, with 15 bases between. CDR1 is KGHSH and CDR2 is LQKENI in the germline V gene. The CDR3 DNA follows: TGTGCCAGCTCAGATACCGGGACAAGGTCTGGGGCCAACGTCCTGACTTTC. Protein sequence: CASSDTGTRSGANVLTF.

Regarding this clone: Other DNA sequences of this sample code for an identical CDR3. The chain couples TRBV28 to TRBJ2-7; 9 nucleotides agree with TRBD2. Germline assignment: CDR1 MDHEN and CDR2 SYDVKM. V was clipped by 2 bases and J by 2 bases; unmatched bases: 4. CDR3 length equals 15 residues. The CDR3 protein is CASSLGLAGTYEQYF. CDR3 nucleotide sequence: TGTGCCAGCAGTTTAGGGCTAGCGGGGACCTACGAGCAGTACTTC.

CDR3 DNA sequence: TGTGCCAGCAGCGTAGAGAGCGGTGGGAACACTGAAGCTTTCTTT. Translated: CASSVESGGNTEAFF. The chain recombines TRBV9 with TRBJ1-1; no reliable D call. Germline values: CDR1 SGDLS, CDR2 YYNGEE. The germline V and J ends were trimmed by 0 bases and 1 base, with 10 bases remaining between them. The CDR3 contains 15 residues.

The chain joins TRBV29-1 to TRBJ2-7; 7 positions match TRBD1. Germline V gene sequence: CDR1 SQVTM, CDR2 ANQGSEA. There are 11 residues in the CDR3. With 6 bases clipped from V and 5 bases from J, the junction kept 4 bases outside the gene matches. The CDR3, as DNA: TGCAGCGTAGACAGGGACCACGAGCAGTACTTC. Its translation is CSVDRDHEQYF.

The J gene is TRBJ2-2, the V gene TRBV19, with a weak D call TRBD2 (6 bases). Trimming took off 3 bases at V and 0 bases at J, with 11 bases between the two ends. The CDR3 covers 16 residues. Germline lookup yields CDR1 LNHDA and CDR2 SQIVND (reference sequence). CDR3 amino acids: CASSIGGNTNTGELFF. CDR3 DNA sequence: TGTGCCAGTAGTATCGGCGGGAATACGAACACCGGGGAGCTGTTTTTT.

This clone was found a few times. The chain employs TRBV27 and TRBJ1-5; no firm D call. Trimming stripped 2 bases from V and 3 bases from J, with 11 bases between. In germline, CDR1 is MNHEY, CDR2 SMNVEV (reference sequence). This CDR3 contains 15 residues. This CDR3 is CASSLRPTANQPQHF. The CDR3, as DNA: TGTGCCAGCAGTTTAAGGCCCACGGCCAATCAGCCCCAGCATTTT.

The chain links TRBV14 to TRBJ2-7; TRBD1 matches at 9 bases. This CDR3 comprises 15 residues. The germline gives CDR1 SGHDN, CDR2 FVKESK. Trimming at V came to 1 base and at J to 3 bases, leaving 4 bases not matched to a gene. This CDR3 is CASSQAGTGYYEQYF. CDR3 nucleotide sequence: TGTGCCAGCAGCCAAGCCGGGACAGGGTACTACGAGCAGTACTTC.

The CDR3 nucleotides are TGCGCCAGCAGCTATGTACAGGGGTCCGGGGAGCTGTTTTTT. This sequence encodes CASSYVQGSGELFF. V gene TRBV4-3 combines with J gene TRBJ2-2, with 7 positions matching TRBD1. The V gene's germline CDR1 is LGHNA and CDR2 YSLEER. The CDR3 consists of 14 residues. V shed 5 bases and J 6 bases; nucleotides not matched to a gene: 6.

The V call is TRBV7-6, the J call TRBJ2-2, with TRBD2 matching 10 bases. Losses at the gene ends were 0 bases for V and 5 bases for J; bases not matched to a gene: 6. Germline CDR1 reads SGHVS; CDR2 reads FNYEAQ. The length of the CDR3 is 17 residues. DNA of the CDR3: TGTGCCAGCAGCTTAGCCCCAGCGGGAGGGCTTACCGGGGAGCTGTTTTTT. Its protein product is CASSLAPAGGLTGELFF. The complete variable domain, with remaining parts taken from reference TRBV7-6 and TRBJ2-2, reads GAGVSQSPRYKVTKRGQDVALRCDPISGHVSLYWYRQALGQGPEFLTYFNYEAQQDKSGLPNDRFSAERPEGSISTLTIQRTEQRDSAMYRCASSLAPAGGLTGELFFGEGSRLTVL.

This clone was detected only a few times. The chain recombines TRBV11-2 with TRBJ1-5; D not certain. CDR3 length: 14 amino acids. Trimming removed 4 bases at V and 7 bases at J, with 14 bases between. In germline, CDR1 is SGHAT, CDR2 FQNNGV. The CDR3 sequence: CASSSRPTGQPQHF. CDR3 coding DNA: TGTGCCAGCAGCTCCAGGCCGACCGGGCAGCCCCAGCATTTT. The full variable domain, rest sourced from reference TRBV11-2 and TRBJ1-5, is EAGVAQSPRYKIIEKRQSVAFWCNPISGHATLYWYQQILGQGPKLLIQFQNNGVVDDSQLPKDRFSAERLKGVDSTLKIQPAKLEDSAVYLCASSSRPTGQPQHFGDGTRLSIL.

Concerning this clone: The same CDR3 is also encoded by other DNA sequences in this sample. The rearrangement uses TRBV29-1 and TRBJ1-2; no firm D call. The CDR3 has 11 residues. Germline assignment: CDR1 SQVTM and CDR2 ANQGSEA. With 5 bases removed from V and 2 bases from J, the gap between germline ends came to 6 bases. For the CDR3, the DNA is TGCAGCGTTTCCGAAAACTATGGCTACACCTTC. Translating gives CSVSENYGYTF. The variable domain in full, with the rest retrieved from reference TRBV29-1 and TRBJ1-2, is SAVISQKPSRDICQRGTSLTIQCQVDSQVTMMFWYRQQPGQSLTLIATANQGSEATYESGFVIDKFPISRPNLTFSTLTVSNMSPEDSSIYLCSVSENYGYTFGSGTRLTVV.

The genes are TRBV9 and TRBJ2-1, with a weak D call TRBD2 (6 bases). Germline V gene lookup returns CDR1 SGDLS and CDR2 YYNGEE. V gave up 5 bases and J gave up 2 bases, with 14 bases separating them. The CDR3 totals 15 residues. The CDR3 loop reads CASSTRDFAYNEQFF. The CDR3 bases are TGTGCCAGCAGTACCCGGGACTTTGCCTACAATGAGCAGTTCTTC.